This T cell receptor beta chain was observed in a study of cytomegalovirus exposure and HLA in healthy donors. On the study more broadly: Earlier findings included nearly 120 million unique TCR beta sequences obtained from 180 million or so T cells. Overall study findings and caveats: Later on, an analysis found that several of the most significant clusters appeared to be linked to common viral pathogens, which included parvovirus B19. Roughly uniform depth of sequencing across donors was assumed in presence/absence analyses.

The V end was cut by 3 bases, the J end by 5 bases, with 17 bases between. Per germline, CDR1 LNHDA and CDR2 SQIVND (reference sequence). The CDR3 loop spans 15 amino acids. In its sample, this clone was seen once. Its specificity is not known. 60 Vbeta and 13 Jbeta primers were used in PCR. Here immunoSEQ multiplex PCR was the method, and the copy in TCRdb shows in-frame clones only, minus some. Of about 62,000 clones in the sample, 78% were seen once. The chain links TRBV19 to TRBJ2-7; possibly TRBD1 for D (6 bases). Sequenced: PBMCs. The receptor was isolated from a man aged 35 to 55 in good health and CMV-seronegative. The CDR3 spells CASSIRGSGFDEQYF. The CDR3 nucleotides are TGTGCCAGTAGTATCAGGGGCAGTGGGTTCGACGAGCAGTACTTC. The variable domain in full, completed from reference TRBV19 and TRBJ2-7, reads DGGITQSPKYLFRKEGQNVTLSCEQNLNHDAMYWYRQDPGQGLRLIYYSQIVNDFQKGDIAEGYSVSREKKESFPLTVTSAQKNPTAFYLCASSIRGSGFDEQYFGPGTRLTVT.